This T cell receptor (beta chain) was identified during a study of OX40 agonist ivuxolimab in advanced cancers. V gave up 3 bases and J gave up 0 bases; unmatched junction bases: 7. Germline values: CDR1 MDHEN, CDR2 SYDVKM. This CDR3 is 17 amino acids long. It was autoimmune disease history or systemic immunosuppression that excluded patients. TCRdb keeps only in-frame clones here, not all; method: immunoSEQ multiplex PCR. The sample gives over 70,000 clones, approximately 94% of which show up once; 13% to 15% is in the top ten. This sequence joins TRBV28 and TRBJ2-7, with TRBD1 identical over 11 bases. The sequenced sample was CD4+ or CD8+ T cells sorted from blood, obtained in a trial of the OX40 agonist ivuxolimab. The receptor was isolated from an adult with an advanced solid tumor such as melanoma, head and neck, liver or kidney cancer. Here the CDR3 reads CASSFPTGQGGSYEQYF. The CDR3 bases are TGTGCCAGCAGTTTCCCAACGGGACAGGGGGGCTCCTACGAGCAGTACTTC. Complete variable domain (other parts from reference TRBV28 and TRBJ2-7): DVKVTQSSRYLVKRTGEKVFLECVQDMDHENMFWYRQDPGLGLRLIYFSYDVKMKEKGDIPEGYSVSREKKERFSLILESASTNQTSMYLCASSFPTGQGGSYEQYFGPGTRLTVT.